The rows below give T cell receptor beta chains drawn from one sample of a study of blood T cell repertoires in COVID-19. The table came from immunoSEQ multiplex PCR; TCRdb's copy has only in-frame clones and leaves some out. The sample lists over 200,000 clones; about 92% were seen once. The sequenced material came from peripheral blood. The receptors derive from a man younger than 40 with acute or convalescent COVID-19. CDR3s leave out the opening cysteine and the closing phenylalanine or tryptophan. Fields, in order: J gene, V gene, CDR3 protein.

>TRBJ2-5|TRBV2
ASRGGWSEY
>TRBJ1-2|TRBV27
ASSAHRAGTYGYT
>TRBJ1-1|TRBV28
ASKPGHLLPNTEAF
>TRBJ1-2|TRBV5-4
ASRQIRGQGLYGYT
>TRBJ2-3|TRBV19
ASSSSGSQDTQY
>TRBJ2-1|TRBV19
ASKLSGYNEQF
>TRBJ2-3|TRBV19
ASSMGQPSTDTQY
>TRBJ2-7|TRBV4-1
ASSQVGGGEVEQY
>TRBJ1-2|TRBV5-4
ASSRTGGNYGYT
>TRBJ1-5|TRBV2
ASTPQLGGVQPQH
>TRBJ2-3|TRBV5-1
ASSLSYSGQGRADTQY
>TRBJ2-1|TRBV10-3
AISEALTGNEQF
>TRBJ2-1|TRBV29-1
SVDDSGGPNNEQF
>TRBJ2-7|TRBV7-6
ASSPRTSFHEQY
>TRBJ2-6|TRBV7-6
ASSRYGSGANVLT
>TRBJ2-1|TRBV7-3
ASSLRPSTHNEQF